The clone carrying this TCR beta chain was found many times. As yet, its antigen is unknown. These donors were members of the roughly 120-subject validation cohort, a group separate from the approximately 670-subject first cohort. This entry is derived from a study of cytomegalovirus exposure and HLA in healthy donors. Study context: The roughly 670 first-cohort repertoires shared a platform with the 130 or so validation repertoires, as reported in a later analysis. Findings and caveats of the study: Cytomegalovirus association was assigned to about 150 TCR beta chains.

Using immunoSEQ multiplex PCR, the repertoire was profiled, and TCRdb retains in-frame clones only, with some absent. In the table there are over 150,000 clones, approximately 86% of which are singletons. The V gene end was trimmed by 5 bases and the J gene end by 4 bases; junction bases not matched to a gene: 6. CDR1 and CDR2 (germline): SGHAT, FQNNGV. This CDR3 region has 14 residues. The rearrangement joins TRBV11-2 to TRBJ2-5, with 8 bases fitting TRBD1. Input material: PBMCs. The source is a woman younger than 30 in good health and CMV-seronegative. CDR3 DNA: TGTGCCAGCAGCCGTGACAGGGGAAGAGAGACCCAGTACTTC. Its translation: CASSRDRGRETQYF. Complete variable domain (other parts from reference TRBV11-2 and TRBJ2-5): EAGVAQSPRYKIIEKRQSVAFWCNPISGHATLYWYQQILGQGPKLLIQFQNNGVVDDSQLPKDRFSAERLKGVDSTLKIQPAKLEDSAVYLCASSRDRGRETQYFGPGTRLLVL.